The 26 T cell receptor beta chains below were found in one sample sequenced in a study of cytomegalovirus exposure and HLA in healthy donors. A multiplex PCR was run with 60 Vbeta primers and 13 Jbeta primers. Only in-frame clones appear in the TCRdb table, and some are missing; sequencing was by immunoSEQ multiplex PCR. This table holds approximately 150,000 clones, more than 65% found once. Material for sequencing was PBMCs. These receptors were collected from a man in his thirties or forties in good health and CMV-seronegative.

This chain links TRBV6-5 with TRBJ2-2; 8 bases are shared with TRBD1. This CDR3 comprises 14 residues. After removal of 7 bases from V and 4 bases from J, the junction contained 5 bases not matched to a gene. The germline CDR1 and CDR2 sequences are MNHEY and SVGAGI. Here the CDR3 reads CASIGQGRTGELFF. The CDR3 DNA sequence: TGTGCCAGCATAGGACAGGGACGCACCGGGGAGCTGTTTTTT.

The V call is TRBV9, the J call TRBJ2-2, with D possibly matching TRBD1 (6 bases). In germline, CDR1 is SGDLS, CDR2 YYNGEE. The V end lost 4 bases, the J end lost 0 bases, and 10 bases lay between the germline ends. This CDR3 has 15 amino acids. CDR3 sequence: CASSSRTANTGELFF. The CDR3 DNA follows: TGTGCCAGCAGCTCCCGGACAGCGAACACCGGGGAGCTGTTTTTT.

This chain connects TRBV10-3 to TRBJ1-5; D might be TRBD1 (5 bases). The V end lost 3 bases, the J end lost 2 bases, and 17 bases lay between the germline ends. The CDR3 loop spans 17 amino acids. From germline, CDR1 is ENHRY and CDR2 SYGVKD. This CDR3 is CAISDPQGSVGNQPQHF. CDR3 DNA: TGTGCCATCAGTGATCCCCAGGGTAGTGTAGGCAATCAGCCCCAGCATTTT.

This chain links TRBV2 with TRBJ2-7; 7 nucleotides agree with TRBD2. Germline CDR1 SNHLY, CDR2 FYNNEI. V lost 2 bases to trimming and J lost 0 bases; unmatched junction nucleotides: 7. The length of the CDR3 is 16 residues. The CDR3 region has the DNA TGTGCCAGCAGTGAAAGGGCTAGCGGTAGCTCCTACGAGCAGTACTTC. This gives the protein CASSERASGSSYEQYF. Combining the CDR3 with reference TRBV2 and TRBJ2-7 gives the whole variable domain EPEVTQTPSHQVTQMGQEVILRCVPISNHLYFYWYRQILGQKVEFLVSFYNNEISEKSEIFDDQFSVERPDGSNFTLKIRSTKLEDSAMYFCASSERASGSSYEQYFGPGTRLTVT.

V and J are TRBV13 and TRBJ2-5; 11 bases agree with TRBD1. The J call is doubtful: the DNA matches TRBJ2-7 better. Per germline, CDR1 PRHDT and CDR2 FYEKMQ (reference sequence). The CDR3 spans 16 residues. The CDR3 here is CASSLEVGQGVYEQYF. In nucleotides, the CDR3 is TGTGCCAGCAGCTTAGAGGTGGGACAGGGGGTCTACGAGCAGTACTTC.

J is TRBJ2-1 and V is TRBV7-9, with a weak D call TRBD1 (5 bases). There are 15 residues in the CDR3. Germline CDR1 is SEHNR and CDR2 is FQNEAQ (reference sequence). V lost 5 bases, J lost 2 bases, and 13 bases lay in between. The CDR3 DNA reads TGTGCCAGCAGCCAAGGGTCAGGGCCCTACAATGAGCAGTTCTTC. This encodes CASSQGSGPYNEQFF.

The rearrangement uses TRBV28 and TRBJ1-1, with D uncertain. Germline CDR1 reads MDHEN; CDR2 reads SYDVKM. The V gene lost 7 bases and the J gene lost 5 bases, with 17 bases spanning the gap. This CDR3 has 14 residues. The CDR3 sequence is CASTHPSVETEAFF. CDR3 DNA sequence: TGTGCCAGCACCCACCCGTCAGTCGAAACTGAAGCTTTCTTT.

The CDR3 spells CASSYRLAPDTQYF. DNA for the CDR3: TGTGCCAGCAGTTACCGGTTAGCTCCAGATACGCAGTATTTT. V and J are TRBV6-5 and TRBJ2-3; D unresolved. V lost 2 bases, J lost 4 bases, and 10 bases lay in between. The length of the CDR3 is 14 residues. Germline CDR1 reads MNHEY; CDR2 reads SVGAGI.

This clone occurred a few times. The rearrangement links TRBV7-2 to TRBJ1-6, with TRBD1 identical over 9 bases. V dropped 3 bases and J dropped 9; count of bases not matched to a gene: 9. The CDR3 length is 16 residues. In germline, CDR1 is SGHTA, CDR2 FQGNSA. This CDR3 is CASSFRGQGWGSPLHF. The CDR3 DNA sequence: TGTGCCAGCAGCTTCCGGGGACAGGGTTGGGGTTCACCCCTCCACTTT.

V and J are TRBV7-3 and TRBJ2-1, with D hard to call. The CDR3 runs 14 residues. V was clipped by 2 bases and J by 4 bases, with 9 bases between them. The V gene's germline CDR1 is SGHTA and CDR2 FQGTGA. CDR3 coding DNA: TGTGCCAGCAGCTTATCTCAGGAATACAATGAGCAGTTCTTC. This gives the protein CASSLSQEYNEQFF.

This chain joins TRBV10-3 and TRBJ2-2; 12 bases fit TRBD2. The CDR3 covers 16 residues. Germline loops: CDR1 ENHRY, CDR2 SYGVKD. V lost 2 bases, J lost 5 bases, and 3 bases stayed unmatched. The CDR3 DNA reads TGTGCCATCAGTGAGCAAGGGACTAGCGGGACCGGGGAGCTGTTTTTT. Amino acid sequence: CAISEQGTSGTGELFF.

The V and J genes are TRBV7-2 and TRBJ1-1; the D gene is possibly TRBD1 (6 bases). Germline loops: CDR1 SGHTA, CDR2 FQGNSA. There are 16 residues in the CDR3. V lost 4 bases to trimming and J lost 1 base, with 16 bases between them. CDR3 nucleotides: TGTGCCAGCAGCTCTCGTCCGGGACACCCGAACACTGAAGCTTTCTTT. It yields the protein CASSSRPGHPNTEAFF.

The genes are TRBV18 and TRBJ1-1; 7 nucleotides align to TRBD1. The CDR3 consists of 15 residues. Germline CDR1 KGHSH, CDR2 LQKENI. The trim removed 3 bases at V and 1 base at J, leaving 5 bases unmatched. CDR3 loop: CASSPWDSSNTEAFF. The DNA for the CDR3 is TGTGCCAGCTCACCTTGGGACAGCTCGAACACTGAAGCTTTCTTT.

The V gene is TRBV5-6, the J gene TRBJ1-5; D gene ambiguous. The CDR3 spans 13 residues. CDR1 and CDR2 (germline): SGHDT, YYEEEE. The V end lost 5 bases, the J end lost 2 bases, and 8 bases lay between the germline ends. The CDR3 loop reads CASSEVGNQPQHF. CDR3 sequence (DNA): TGTGCCAGCAGTGAGGTGGGCAATCAGCCCCAGCATTTT. Combining the CDR3 with reference TRBV5-6 and TRBJ1-5 gives the whole variable domain DAGVTQSPTHLIKTRGQQVTLRCSPKSGHDTVSWYQQALGQGPQFIFQYYEEEERQRGNFPDRFSGHQFPNYSSELNVNALLLGDSALYLCASSEVGNQPQHFGDGTRLSIL.

The gene calls are TRBV28 and TRBJ1-1; D call uncertain. This CDR3 has 13 residues. Germline V gene sequence: CDR1 MDHEN, CDR2 SYDVKM. V was trimmed by 7 bases and J by 3 bases, leaving 12 bases between them. The CDR3: CASTNAGDTEAFF. The CDR3 region has the DNA TGTGCCAGCACTAACGCCGGGGACACTGAAGCTTTCTTT.

J is TRBJ1-2 and V is TRBV7-2, with D possibly being TRBD1 (6 bases). CDR1 and CDR2 (germline): SGHTA, FQGNSA. The CDR3 is made up of 13 amino acids. The V end was cut by 1 base, the J end by 8 bases, with 11 bases between. The CDR3 is CASSLGTELGYTF. The CDR3 DNA sequence: TGTGCCAGCAGCTTAGGGACAGAATTAGGCTACACCTTC. The whole variable domain, filled in from reference TRBV7-2 and TRBJ1-2, reads GAGVSQSPSNKVTEKGKDVELRCDPISGHTALYWYRQSLGQGLEFLIYFQGNSAPDKSGLPSDRFSAERTGGSVSTLTIQRTQQEDSAVYLCASSLGTELGYTFGSGTRLTVV.

V is TRBV11-3 and J is TRBJ2-5; 12 nucleotides align to TRBD1. V lost 5 bases and J lost 5; bases outside the gene matches: 9. The CDR3 sequence is 16 residues long. Germline CDR1 and CDR2: SGHNT and YENEEA. CDR3 loop: CASSIGTGGAKETQYF. CDR3 sequence (DNA): TGTGCCAGCAGCATCGGGACAGGGGGCGCCAAGGAGACCCAGTACTTC.

This clone was found once. The chain links TRBV7-9 to TRBJ1-1; D may be TRBD1 (5 bases). The V end was cut by 1 base, the J end by 1 base, with 10 bases between. This CDR3 has 15 amino acids. Germline CDR1 reads SEHNR; CDR2 reads FQNEAQ (reference sequence). The CDR3 sequence: CASSLGRQGNTEAFF. In nucleotides, the CDR3 is TGTGCCAGCAGCTTAGGACGCCAGGGGAACACTGAAGCTTTCTTT.

The chain couples TRBV19 to TRBJ1-5; maybe TRBD1 (5 bases). This CDR3 is 16 amino acids long. V was shortened by 1 base and J by 2 bases, with 12 bases between the two germline ends. Germline CDR1 reads LNHDA; CDR2 reads SQIVND (reference sequence). The CDR3 sequence: CASSIVHPRGNQPQHF. The CDR3 DNA follows: TGTGCCAGTAGTATAGTACACCCCAGGGGCAATCAGCCCCAGCATTTT.

This clone came up once. V gene TRBV4-2 combines with J gene TRBJ2-6; 8 bases fit TRBD2. Germline V CDR1 and CDR2: LGHNA, YNFKEQ. Trimming cost V 3 bases and J 2 bases; bases outside gene matches: 12. This CDR3 spans 19 amino acids. The CDR3 DNA is TGTGCCAGCAGCCATACCCCGGGACTAGGGATCACTGGGGCCAACGTCCTGACTTTC. Translating gives CASSHTPGLGITGANVLTF.

The rearrangement joins TRBV18 to TRBJ1-5; TRBD1 might be the D (5 bases). CDR1 and CDR2 from the germline V gene are KGHSH and LQKENI. The V end was cut by 5 bases, the J end by 5 bases, with 16 bases between. The CDR3 loop spans 15 amino acids. CDR3 protein: CASSSGLLGDQPQHF. The CDR3 nucleotides are TGTGCCAGCTCATCGGGACTGTTAGGGGATCAGCCCCAGCATTTT.

This clone has a single count. V and J are TRBV5-1 and TRBJ1-5; D is unresolved. CDR3 length: 13 amino acids. V was trimmed by 0 bases and J by 6 bases, leaving 7 bases between them. Germline V gene lookup returns CDR1 SGHRS and CDR2 YFSETQ. CDR3 bases: TGCGCCAGCAGCTTGGGGTACGGTCAGCCCCAGCATTTT. Protein sequence: CASSLGYGQPQHF. Using reference TRBV5-1 and TRBJ1-5 for the parts outside the CDR3, the full variable domain is KAGVTQTPRYLIKTRGQQVTLSCSPISGHRSVSWYQQTPGQGLQFLFEYFSETQRNKGNFPGRFSGRQFSNSRSEMNVSTLELGDSALYLCASSLGYGQPQHFGDGTRLSIL.

This rearrangement joins TRBV7-9 to TRBJ1-4; D is possibly TRBD1 (5 bases). This CDR3 contains 17 residues. Trimming shortened V by 5 bases and J by 3 bases, and 19 bases separated the two germline ends. The germline V gene encodes CDR1 SEHNR and CDR2 FQNEAQ (reference sequence). The CDR3 protein is CASSPIRPGRANEKLFF. The CDR3 DNA sequence: TGTGCCAGCAGCCCGATTCGCCCAGGGAGGGCTAATGAAAAACTGTTTTTT.

The CDR3 DNA is TGTGCCAGCAGCGTAGGGGATGGGACAGTTGGTGAAAAACTGTTTTTT. Its translation is CASSVGDGTVGEKLFF. The V gene is TRBV9, the J gene TRBJ1-4; the match to TRBD1 covers 7 bases. V lost 0 bases, J lost 7 bases, and 9 bases stayed unmatched. The CDR3 totals 16 residues. In germline, CDR1 is SGDLS, CDR2 YYNGEE.

V is TRBV28 and J is TRBJ2-7; 9 nucleotides agree with TRBD1. Germline V gene lookup returns CDR1 MDHEN and CDR2 SYDVKM. With V trimmed by 6 bases and J by 2 bases, 5 bases remained unmatched. The CDR3 loop spans 14 amino acids. CDR3 amino acids: CASSAGTGTYEQYF. CDR3 DNA: TGTGCCAGCAGCGCCGGGACAGGGACCTACGAGCAGTACTTC. The whole variable domain, remainder taken from reference TRBV28 and TRBJ2-7, is DVKVTQSSRYLVKRTGEKVFLECVQDMDHENMFWYRQDPGLGLRLIYFSYDVKMKEKGDIPEGYSVSREKKERFSLILESASTNQTSMYLCASSAGTGTYEQYFGPGTRLTVT.

The rearrangement links TRBV10-3 to TRBJ2-3; TRBD2 aligns across 16 bases. This CDR3 contains 18 residues. Germline CDR1 ENHRY, CDR2 SYGVKD. Losses at the gene ends were 10 bases for V and 1 base for J; bases not matched to a gene: 11. CDR3 in DNA: TGTGCCACAAGCTCGGGACTAGCGGGGGGGCAGGGCACAGATACGCAGTATTTT. It codes for CATSSGLAGGQGTDTQYF.